Listed below are T cell receptor beta chains from one sample, sequenced in a study of identical twins. TCRdb re-called the 5' RACE reads through MiXCR, storing one row per CDR3 protein. This sample yields some 460,000 distinct CDR3 sequences, of which over 12% are seen a single time; roughly 0.56% belongs to the top ten. This same sample was also part of a study on yellow fever vaccine responses in identical twins.

The sample consisted of CD4+ T cells sorted from blood. The receptors here all came from a woman in her late teens or twenties in good health. Both conserved end residues are part of each CDR3. A D gene is named only where the DNA matches it firmly. Not every row has a clone size; where given, it reads once, few, many or a size class.

clone_size d_call j_call v_call cdr3_aa cdr3_nt
NA TRBD2 TRBJ2-3 TRBV28 CASSPPGLVVPDTQYF TGTGCCAGCAGTCCCCCGGGACTAGTTGTCCCAGATACGCAGTATTTT
few TRBD1 TRBJ1-2 TRBV3-1 CASSHGTATYGYTF TGTGCCAGCAGCCATGGGACAGCAACCTATGGCTACACCTTC
NA TRBD2 TRBJ2-7 TRBV10-3 CAISDQLAGEEQYF TGTGCCATCAGTGACCAGCTAGCGGGAGAAGAGCAGTACTTC
NA NA TRBJ2-7 TRBV5-1 CASALSGEQYF TGCGCCAGCGCCTTGTCAGGCGAGCAGTACTTC
few NA TRBJ1-2 TRBV20-1 CSARDPRAQSRNGYTF TGCAGTGCTAGAGACCCTCGGGCCCAATCCCGGAATGGCTACACCTTC
few TRBD2 TRBJ2-2 TRBV13 CASSSLKILGPGGQNTGELFF TGTGCCAGCAGCTCACTCAAAATCTTGGGACCGGGAGGGCAGAACACCGGGGAGCTGTTTTTT
few NA TRBJ1-5 TRBV7-9 CASSSGTAGNQPQHF TGTGCCAGCAGCTCCGGGACGGCGGGAAATCAGCCCCAGCATTTT
few NA TRBJ1-1 TRBV12-3/TRBV12-4 CASSYSQVEAFF TGTGCCAGCAGTTATTCGCAGGTAGAAGCTTTCTTT
many TRBD1 TRBJ1-6 TRBV12-3/TRBV12-4 CASSPRTGPNSPLHF TGTGCCAGCAGCCCTCGGACAGGGCCGAATTCACCCCTCCACTTT
NA TRBD1 TRBJ2-7 TRBV18 CASSQKDRDYEQYF TGTGCCAGCTCACAAAAGGACAGGGATTATGAGCAGTACTTC
NA TRBD1 TRBJ1-3 TRBV5-1 CASSLRTTGGFGNTIYF TGCGCCAGCAGCTTACGAACGACAGGGGGCTTTGGAAACACCATATATTTT
few TRBD1 TRBJ2-7 TRBV7-9 CASSQRQGGEQYF TGTGCCAGCAGCCAGAGACAGGGCGGCGAGCAGTACTTC
few TRBD2 TRBJ2-7 TRBV2 CASRRGSGVNYEQYF TGTGCCAGCCGGAGGGGTAGCGGGGTTAATTACGAGCAGTACTTC
few NA TRBJ1-6 TRBV20-1 CSARAQDRPNSPLHF TGCAGTGCTAGGGCCCAGGACAGACCTAATTCACCCCTCCACTTT
NA TRBD1 TRBJ2-5 TRBV2 CASNRGNQQETQYF TGTGCCAGCAACAGGGGGAATCAACAAGAGACCCAGTACTTC
few NA TRBJ2-5 TRBV11-2 CASSPIRDPRETQYF TGTGCCAGCAGCCCAATCCGGGATCCTCGAGAGACCCAGTACTTC
NA TRBD1 TRBJ2-7 TRBV6-5 CAGSYSKGRGYSGEQYF TGTGCCGGCAGTTACTCGAAGGGCAGGGGGTACTCGGGCGAGCAGTACTTC
few NA TRBJ2-7 TRBV5-5 CASSKGGDVLSSYEQYF TGTGCCAGCAGCAAAGGGGGGGACGTTCTTTCCTCCTACGAGCAGTACTTC
few NA TRBJ2-2 TRBV12-3/TRBV12-4 CASSLPWASETVSTGELFF TGTGCCAGCAGTCTTCCCTGGGCTTCCGAGACAGTGAGCACCGGGGAGCTGTTTTTT
few TRBD1 TRBJ2-5 TRBV13 CASSLTGGTKTQYF TGTGCCAGCAGCTTAACAGGGGGCACGAAGACCCAGTACTTC
NA TRBD1 TRBJ1-1 TRBV6-5 CASSYPGTGGLTEAFF TGTGCCAGCAGTTATCCCGGGACAGGGGGTCTCACTGAAGCTTTCTTT
NA TRBD1 TRBJ2-7 TRBV25-1 CASSDKQGAFYHEQYF TGTGCCAGCAGTGACAAACAGGGGGCGTTTTACCACGAGCAGTACTTC
NA TRBD1 TRBJ2-7 TRBV15 CATSRAGQGSYEQYF TGTGCCACCAGCAGAGCGGGACAGGGCTCCTACGAGCAGTACTTC
NA NA TRBJ2-7 TRBV10-2 CASRGSGPEQYF TGCGCCAGCAGGGGGTCAGGGCCCGAGCAGTACTTC
NA NA TRBJ2-7 TRBV20-1 CSARDRVYSYEQYF TGCAGTGCTAGAGATAGGGTCTACTCCTACGAGCAGTACTTC
few NA TRBJ2-3 TRBV6-1 CASRSPRALTDTQYF TGTGCCAGCAGGTCCCCCAGGGCTCTAACAGATACGCAGTATTTT
NA TRBD1 TRBJ2-7 TRBV7-9 CASSETGTDSYEQYF TGTGCCAGCAGCGAAACCGGGACAGACTCCTACGAGCAGTACTTC
NA NA TRBJ1-1 TRBV5-1 CASSATGYTEAFF TGCGCCAGCAGCGCCACAGGGTACACTGAAGCTTTCTTT